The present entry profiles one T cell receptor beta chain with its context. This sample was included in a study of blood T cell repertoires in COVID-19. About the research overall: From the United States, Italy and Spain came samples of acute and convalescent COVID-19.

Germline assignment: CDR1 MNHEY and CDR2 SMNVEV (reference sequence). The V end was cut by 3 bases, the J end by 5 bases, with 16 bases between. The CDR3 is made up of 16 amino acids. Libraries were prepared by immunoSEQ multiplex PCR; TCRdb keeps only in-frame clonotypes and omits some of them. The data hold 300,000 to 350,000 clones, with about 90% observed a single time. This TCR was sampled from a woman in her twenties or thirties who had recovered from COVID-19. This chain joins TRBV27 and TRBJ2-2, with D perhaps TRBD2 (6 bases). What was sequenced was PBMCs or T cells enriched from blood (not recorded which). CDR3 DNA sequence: TGTGCCAGCAGTTTCTTCGGTTCCGGGGGAACCGGGGAGCTGTTTTTT. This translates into CASSFFGSGGTGELFF.